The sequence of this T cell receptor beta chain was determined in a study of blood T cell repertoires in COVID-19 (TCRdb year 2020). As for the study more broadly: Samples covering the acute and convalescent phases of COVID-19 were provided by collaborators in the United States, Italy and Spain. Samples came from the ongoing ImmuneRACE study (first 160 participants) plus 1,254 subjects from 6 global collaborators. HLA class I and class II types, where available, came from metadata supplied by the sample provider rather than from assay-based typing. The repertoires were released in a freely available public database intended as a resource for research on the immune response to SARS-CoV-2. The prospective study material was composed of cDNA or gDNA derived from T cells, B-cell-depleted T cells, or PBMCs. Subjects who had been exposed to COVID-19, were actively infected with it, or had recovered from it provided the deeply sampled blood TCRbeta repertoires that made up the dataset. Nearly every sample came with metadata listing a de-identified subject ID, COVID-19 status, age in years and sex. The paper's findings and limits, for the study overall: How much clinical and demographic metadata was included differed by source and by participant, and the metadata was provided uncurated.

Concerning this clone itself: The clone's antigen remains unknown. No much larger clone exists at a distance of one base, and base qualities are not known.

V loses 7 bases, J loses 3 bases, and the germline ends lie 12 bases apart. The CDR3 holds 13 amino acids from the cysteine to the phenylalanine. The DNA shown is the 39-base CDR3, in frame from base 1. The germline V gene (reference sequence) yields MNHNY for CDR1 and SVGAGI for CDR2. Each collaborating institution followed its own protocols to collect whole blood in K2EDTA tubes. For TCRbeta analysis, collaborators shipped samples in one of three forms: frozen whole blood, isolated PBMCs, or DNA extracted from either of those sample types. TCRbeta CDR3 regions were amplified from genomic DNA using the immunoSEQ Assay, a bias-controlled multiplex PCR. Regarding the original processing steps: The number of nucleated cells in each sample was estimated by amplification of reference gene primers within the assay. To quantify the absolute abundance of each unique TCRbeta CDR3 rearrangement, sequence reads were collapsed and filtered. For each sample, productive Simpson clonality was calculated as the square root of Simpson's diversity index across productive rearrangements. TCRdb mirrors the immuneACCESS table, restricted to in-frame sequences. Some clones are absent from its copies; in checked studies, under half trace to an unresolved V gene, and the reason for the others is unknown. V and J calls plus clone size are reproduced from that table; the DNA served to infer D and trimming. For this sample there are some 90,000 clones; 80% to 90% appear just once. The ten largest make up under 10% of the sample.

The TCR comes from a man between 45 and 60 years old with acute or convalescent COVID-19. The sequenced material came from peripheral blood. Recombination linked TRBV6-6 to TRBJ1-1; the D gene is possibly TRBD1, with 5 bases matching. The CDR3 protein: CASTTTDYTEAFF. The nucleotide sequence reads TGTGCCAGCACTACGACAGATTACACTGAAGCTTTCTTT.